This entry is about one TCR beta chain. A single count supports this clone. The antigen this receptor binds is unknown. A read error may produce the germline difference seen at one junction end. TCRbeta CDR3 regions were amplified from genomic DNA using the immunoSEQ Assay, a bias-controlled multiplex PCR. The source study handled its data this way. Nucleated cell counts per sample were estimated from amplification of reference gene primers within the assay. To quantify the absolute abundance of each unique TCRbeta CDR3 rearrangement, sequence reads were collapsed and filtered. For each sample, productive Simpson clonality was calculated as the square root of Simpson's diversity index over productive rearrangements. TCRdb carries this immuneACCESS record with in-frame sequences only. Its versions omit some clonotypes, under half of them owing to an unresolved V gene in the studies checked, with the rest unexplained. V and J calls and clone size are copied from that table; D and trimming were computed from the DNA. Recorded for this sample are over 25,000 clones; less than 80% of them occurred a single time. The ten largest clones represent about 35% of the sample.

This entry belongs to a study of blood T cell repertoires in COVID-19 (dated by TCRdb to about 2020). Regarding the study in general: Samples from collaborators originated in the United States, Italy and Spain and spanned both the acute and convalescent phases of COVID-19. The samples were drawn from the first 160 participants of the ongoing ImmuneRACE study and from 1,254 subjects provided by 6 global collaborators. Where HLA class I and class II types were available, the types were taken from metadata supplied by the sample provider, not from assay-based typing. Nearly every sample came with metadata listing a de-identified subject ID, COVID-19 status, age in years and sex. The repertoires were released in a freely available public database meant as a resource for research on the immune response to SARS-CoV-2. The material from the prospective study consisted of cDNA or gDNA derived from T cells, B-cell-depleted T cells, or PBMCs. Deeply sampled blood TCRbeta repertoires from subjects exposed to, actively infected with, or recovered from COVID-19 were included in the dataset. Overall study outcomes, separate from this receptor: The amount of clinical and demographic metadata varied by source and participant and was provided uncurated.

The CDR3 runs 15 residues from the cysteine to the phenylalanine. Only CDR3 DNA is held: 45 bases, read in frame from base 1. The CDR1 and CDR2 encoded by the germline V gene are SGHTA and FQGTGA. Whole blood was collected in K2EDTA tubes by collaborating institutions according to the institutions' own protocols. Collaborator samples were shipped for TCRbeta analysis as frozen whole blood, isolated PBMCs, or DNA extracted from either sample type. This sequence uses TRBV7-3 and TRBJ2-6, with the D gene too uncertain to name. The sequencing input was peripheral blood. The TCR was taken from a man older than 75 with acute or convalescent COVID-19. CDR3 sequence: CASSITSSGANVLTF. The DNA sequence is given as TGTGCCAGCAGCATAACCTCCTCTGGGGCCAACGTCCTGACTTTC. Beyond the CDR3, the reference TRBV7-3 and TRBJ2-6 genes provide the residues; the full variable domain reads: GAGVSQTPSNKVTEKGKYVELRCDPISGHTALYWYRQSLGQGPEFLIYFQGTGAADDSGLPNDRFFAVRPEGSVSTLKIQRTERGDSAVYLCASSITSSGANVLTFGAGSRLTVL.